This TCR beta chain was retrieved from a study of blood T cell repertoires in COVID-19. Turning to the study itself: Researchers got acute and convalescent COVID-19 samples from the United States, Italy and Spain.

As handled by the study authors: Estimates of nucleated cell counts were drawn from the amplification of reference gene primers. Produced via immunoSEQ multiplex PCR; TCRdb's table is partial and in-frame only. The D gene and trimming were derived from the DNA, and the V and J assignments and clone size from that table. The table lists about 350,000 clones, less than 90% of them singletons, with over 0.8% in the top ten. V lost 3 bases to trimming and J lost 6 bases; unmatched junction nucleotides: 14. CDR3 length: 16 residues. CDR1 and CDR2 (germline): DFQATT, SNEGSKA (reference sequence). Ages ranged from about 18 to 100 years, with residence in about two dozen US areas. Membership in each cohort depended on participant-reported clinical history. This clone occurred once.

The TCR was taken from a woman aged 25-40 years who had recovered from COVID-19. This chain joins TRBV20-1 and TRBJ2-7, with TRBD2 matching over 10 bases. Sequenced material: PBMCs or T cells enriched from blood (not recorded which). CDR3 bases: TGCAGTGCTAGTATGGCTAGCGGGGGCCAGTGGGGCGAGCAGTACTTC. Its translation is CSASMASGGQWGEQYF.